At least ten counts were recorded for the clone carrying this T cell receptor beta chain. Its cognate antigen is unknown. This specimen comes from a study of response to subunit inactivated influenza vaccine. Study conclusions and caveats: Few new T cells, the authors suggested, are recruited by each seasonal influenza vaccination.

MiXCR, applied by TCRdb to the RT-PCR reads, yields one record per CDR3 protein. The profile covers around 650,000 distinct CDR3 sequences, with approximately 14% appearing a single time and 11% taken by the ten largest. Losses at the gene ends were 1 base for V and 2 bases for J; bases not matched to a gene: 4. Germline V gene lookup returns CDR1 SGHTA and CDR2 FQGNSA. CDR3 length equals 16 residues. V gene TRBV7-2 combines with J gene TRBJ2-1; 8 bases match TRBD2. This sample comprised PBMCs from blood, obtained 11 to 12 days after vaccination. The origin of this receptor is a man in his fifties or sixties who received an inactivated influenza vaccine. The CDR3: CASSLVSGRAYNEQFF. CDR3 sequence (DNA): TGTGCCAGCAGCTTAGTTTCCGGGAGGGCCTACAATGAGCAGTTCTTC.